This T cell receptor beta chain was sequenced during a study of shared clonotypes between healthy human individuals. Study background: A couple of female and a few male donors aged 18 to 49 were enrolled.

V gave up 6 bases and J gave up 9 bases, with 15 bases separating them. Germline CDR1 and CDR2: LGHNT and FRNRAP. The CDR3 has 13 residues. Naive-designated CD8 cells lacked CD45RO, were positively enriched for CCR7, and omitted terminally differentiated effector memory CD45RA+ cells. Original handling: ImmunoSEQ only sent back junction sequences with no quality scores, so filtering was done differently. The data were produced by immunoSEQ multiplex PCR, yet TCRdb's version contains in-frame clones alone and is incomplete. D and trimming were read from the DNA, whereas the V and J calls and clone size are those reported in that table. This table holds hundreds of thousands of clones, roughly 98% found once. Study-wide results and caveats: In contrast to clonotypes shared by all four donors, non-shared clonotypes had lower generation probabilities. Sharing across a handful of donors was seen in 4.5% to 5.5% of naive CD4 clonotypes.

A remark on this clone: Antigen: not known.

The source material was naive CD8+ T cells sorted from blood. The chain employs TRBV12-5 and TRBJ2-1; D is possibly TRBD1 (5 bases). This TCR was sampled from a man aged 25-40 years in good health. CDR3 nucleotide sequence: TGTGCTAGTGGCGTACACCCCCAGGGTGAGCAGTTCTTC. Amino acids: CASGVHPQGEQFF.